This record looks at one T cell receptor beta chain sequence and its context. This record comes from a study of shared T cell receptors in the human thymus. This table comes from immunoSEQ multiplex PCR, and its TCRdb copy is limited to in-frame clones, with some not included. The sample contains over 65,000 clones, about 95% of which appear only once. This CDR3 has 13 residues. V gave up 7 bases and J gave up 5 bases; unmatched junction bases: 5. Per the germline V gene, CDR1 is SEHNR and CDR2 is FQNEAQ (reference sequence). The rearrangement joins TRBV7-9 to TRBJ2-3; 8 bases line up with TRBD1. The source of this sequence is a human donor. The source material was thymocytes. The CDR3 DNA is TGTGCCAGCACCCAACAGGGGGAAGATACGCAGTATTTT. Protein: CASTQQGEDTQYF.